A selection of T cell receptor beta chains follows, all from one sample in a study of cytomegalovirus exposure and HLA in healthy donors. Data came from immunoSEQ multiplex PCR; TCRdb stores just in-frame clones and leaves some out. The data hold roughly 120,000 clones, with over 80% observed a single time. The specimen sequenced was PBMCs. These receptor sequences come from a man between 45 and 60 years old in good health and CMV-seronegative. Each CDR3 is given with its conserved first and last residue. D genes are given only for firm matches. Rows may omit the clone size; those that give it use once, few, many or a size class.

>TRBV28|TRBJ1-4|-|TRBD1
CASSLGTARDEKLFF
TGTGCCAGCAGTCTCGGGACAGCCCGGGATGAAAAACTGTTTTTT
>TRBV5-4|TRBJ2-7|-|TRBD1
CASSLDRAYEQYF
TGTGCCAGCAGCTTAGACAGGGCCTACGAGCAGTACTTC
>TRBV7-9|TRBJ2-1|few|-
CASSPSQGYEQFF
TGTGCCAGCAGTCCTTCTCAGGGCTATGAGCAGTTCTTC
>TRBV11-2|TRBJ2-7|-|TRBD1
CASSGTGVSYEQYF
TGTGCCAGCAGTGGTACAGGGGTCTCCTACGAGCAGTACTTC
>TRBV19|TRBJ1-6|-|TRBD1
CASSIPGDRRNSPLHF
TGTGCCAGTAGTATCCCGGGGGACAGGAGGAATTCACCCCTCCACTTT
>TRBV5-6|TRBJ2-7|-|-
CASSLAGEQYF
TGTGCCAGCAGCTTGGCGGGGGAGCAGTACTTC
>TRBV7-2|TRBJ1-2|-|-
CAILRGKHGYTF
TGTGCCATCCTAAGGGGTAAACATGGCTACACCTTC
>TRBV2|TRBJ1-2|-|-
CASKGRADYGYTF
TGTGCCAGCAAGGGCAGGGCGGACTATGGCTACACCTTC
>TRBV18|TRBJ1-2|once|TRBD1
CASSRDRDYGYTF
TGTGCCAGCTCCCGGGACAGGGACTATGGCTACACCTTC
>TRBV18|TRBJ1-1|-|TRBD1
CASSWDRSTEAFF
TGTGCCAGCTCGTGGGACAGATCCACTGAAGCTTTCTTT